The 16 T cell receptor beta chains listed next were all sequenced from one sample in a study of T cell repertoires in cytomegalovirus infection. TCRdb called the reads again in MiXCR, with one record for every CDR3 protein. Of approximately 500,000 distinct CDR3 sequences listed, 16% are singletons. The specimen sequenced was CD8+ T cells from PBMCs. The receptors come from a human donor in good health (CMV status not recorded). Some clones in this sample may be carry-over from other donors' samples.

The chain links TRBV2 to TRBJ1-6, with TRBD1 identical over 9 bases. The J segment lost 9 bases and the V segment lost 0 bases, leaving 12 bases of the junction unmatched. The CDR3 is 18 amino acids. Germline-derived CDR1 and CDR2 are SNHLY and FYNNEI. In DNA, the CDR3 is TGTGCCAGCAGTGAAGCGCTTCGGGACAGGGTCTCTATTTCACCCCTCCACTTT. It is translated as CASSEALRDRVSISPLHF.

The chain uses TRBV28 and TRBJ2-7; D uncertain. V was trimmed by 6 bases and J by 6 bases, leaving 18 bases between them. The CDR3 loop spans 14 amino acids. From germline, CDR1 is MDHEN and CDR2 SYDVKM. CDR3 loop: CASRDLLGSREQYF. For the CDR3, the DNA is TGTGCCAGCAGAGACCTCTTAGGTTCCCGCGAGCAGTACTTC.

This clonotype was recorded at least ten times. This chain links TRBV7-6 with TRBJ1-6, with D hard to call. CDR1 SGHVS and CDR2 FNYEAQ come from the germline V gene. The length of the CDR3 is 14 residues. The germline V and J ends were trimmed by 1 base and 5 bases, with 6 bases remaining between them. In DNA form, the CDR3 reads TGTGCCAGCAGCTTAGAGGCAGATAATTCACCCCTCCACTTT. As protein: CASSLEADNSPLHF.

This clonotype came up many times. V and J are TRBV27 and TRBJ2-7; 9 bases map to TRBD1. The CDR3 is made up of 17 amino acids. Looked up from germline, CDR1 is MNHEY and CDR2 is SMNVEV (reference sequence). V gave up 5 bases and J gave up 3 bases; unmatched junction bases: 14. The CDR3 coding sequence is TGTGCCAGCAGTCCTCAACTCACAGGGGGCTTAAACTACGAGCAGTACTTC. Translation: CASSPQLTGGLNYEQYF.

Worth noting for this clonotype: No conserved phenylalanine or tryptophan ends this CDR3, so it is likely a read error. Because the CDR3's place on the DNA is in doubt, the DNA is left out and the CDR3 is given as listed by TCRdb. CDR3 in amino acids: CASSIDTLGYTL. The V and J genes are TRBV19 and TRBJ1-2. Both ends counted, the CDR3 spans 12 residues. Germline V gene sequence: CDR1 LNHDA, CDR2 SQIVND (reference sequence).

This clonotype was counted many times. This chain connects TRBV6-2 or TRBV6-3 to TRBJ1-2; 9 bases line up with TRBD1. This CDR3 has 15 amino acids. V was pared by 3 bases and J by 6 bases, with 8 bases of the junction left unmatched. Germline-derived CDR1 and CDR2 are MNHEY and SVGEGT. CDR3 nucleotide sequence: TGTGCCAGCAGTTATTTCCCCACAGGGGGCGATGGCTACACCTTC. Its protein product is CASSYFPTGGDGYTF.

This clonotype was counted many times. The chain links TRBV4-2 to TRBJ2-7; D remains unclear. Trimming stripped 1 base from V and 3 bases from J, with 16 bases between. The CDR3 has 16 residues. Germline V gene data show CDR1 as LGHNA and CDR2 as YNFKEQ. CDR3 DNA: TGTGCCAGCAGCCAAGTGCCCCTGGACCCGGACTACGAGCAGTACTTC. As protein: CASSQVPLDPDYEQYF.

This clonotype was seen repeatedly, ten times or more. This chain uses TRBV6-1 with TRBJ2-5; 9 positions match TRBD2. The germline V gene encodes CDR1 MNHNS and CDR2 SASEGT. CDR3 size: 15 residues. Trimming at V came to 3 bases and at J to 2 bases, leaving 4 bases not matched to a gene. The CDR3 reads CASSESSGAQETQYF. Written as DNA, the CDR3 is TGTGCCAGCAGTGAGTCTAGCGGGGCACAAGAGACCCAGTACTTC.

This clonotype was picked up a small number of times. The genes are TRBV29-1 and TRBJ1-5, with 7 bases fitting TRBD1. Trimming at V came to 1 base and at J to 6 bases, leaving 3 bases not matched to a gene. The CDR3 is 13 amino acids. The germline CDR1 and CDR2 sequences are SQVTM and ANQGSEA. CDR3 loop: CSVEGQGGQPQHF. DNA for the CDR3: TGCAGCGTTGAAGGACAGGGAGGTCAGCCCCAGCATTTT. Complete variable domain (other parts from reference TRBV29-1 and TRBJ1-5): SAVISQKPSRDICQRGTSLTIQCQVDSQVTMMFWYRQQPGQSLTLIATANQGSEATYESGFVIDKFPISRPNLTFSTLTVSNMSPEDSSIYLCSVEGQGGQPQHFGDGTRLSIL.

This clonotype was observed a handful of times. This chain connects TRBV27 to TRBJ2-7; TRBD2 agrees at 7 bases. V was clipped by 3 bases and J by 0 bases; unmatched bases: 2. The V gene's germline CDR1 is MNHEY and CDR2 SMNVEV (reference sequence). This CDR3 comprises 14 residues. CDR3: CASSFAGVSYEQYF. DNA of the CDR3: TGTGCCAGCAGTTTCGCGGGGGTCTCCTACGAGCAGTACTTC.

This clonotype was counted a few times. The CDR3 DNA reads as TGTGCCAGCATCTCCGGGTCAACTAGCACAGATACGCAGTATTTT. Translated, it gives CASISGSTSTDTQYF. This sequence joins TRBV27 and TRBJ2-3, with D unresolved. CDR1 is MNHEY, CDR2 SMNVEV, per germline (reference sequence). CDR3 length: 15 residues. Trimming took 7 bases from V and 0 from J, leaving 14 bases between them.

The table lists this clonotype with many counts. The rearrangement joins TRBV5-1 to TRBJ1-6; TRBD1 matches 12 bases. The CDR3 covers 17 residues. The germline V gene encodes CDR1 SGHRS and CDR2 YFSETQ. Losses at the gene ends were 0 bases for V and 7 bases for J; bases not matched to a gene: 5. The CDR3 DNA sequence: TGCGCCAGCAGCTTGGTGGGACAGGGGGCACGGAATTCACCCCTCCACTTT. Translated, it gives CASSLVGQGARNSPLHF. The variable domain in full, completed from reference TRBV5-1 and TRBJ1-6, reads KAGVTQTPRYLIKTRGQQVTLSCSPISGHRSVSWYQQTPGQGLQFLFEYFSETQRNKGNFPGRFSGRQFSNSRSEMNVSTLELGDSALYLCASSLVGQGARNSPLHFGNGTRLTVT.

This clonotype showed up just a few times. V gene TRBV6-4 combines with J gene TRBJ1-6, with D unresolved. The CDR3 has 13 amino acids. Looked up from germline, CDR1 is MRHNA and CDR2 is SNTAGT. Trimming took 2 bases from V and 7 from J, leaving 6 bases between them. The CDR3 DNA sequence: TGTGCCAGCAGTGACACTCCGAATTCACCCCTCCACTTT. Translating gives CASSDTPNSPLHF.

About this clonotype itself: A much larger clone differs by one base, so this may be a read error. J is TRBJ2-4 and V is TRBV27, with a tentative D call TRBD1 (5 bases). Per germline, CDR1 MNHEY and CDR2 SMNVEV (reference sequence). The CDR3 has 14 residues. The CDR3 protein is CASSLDKAKNIQNF. CDR3 bases: TGTGCCAGCAGTTTGGACAAAGCCAAAAACATTCAGAACTTC.

This clonotype has a count of ten or more. The V gene is TRBV6-1, the J gene TRBJ2-2; maybe TRBD2 (6 bases). The V and J ends lost 7 bases and 5 bases respectively, with 11 bases between them. The CDR3 length is 13 residues. Germline V gene lookup returns CDR1 MNHNS and CDR2 SASEGT. The CDR3 DNA reads TGTGCCAGCATTGGGACTTATACCGGGGAGCTGTTTTTT. Translation gives CASIGTYTGELFF.

Only a few counts were recorded for this clonotype. The rearrangement uses TRBV2 and TRBJ1-3, with 9 bases aligning to TRBD1. Germline CDR1 SNHLY, CDR2 FYNNEI. The CDR3 extends over 16 amino acids. The V segment lost 10 bases and the J segment 3 bases; nucleotides outside the gene matches: 13. As DNA, the CDR3 is TGTGCCACCCTCCTTATGGGACAGGGACGTGGAAACACCATATATTTT. Encoded protein: CATLLMGQGRGNTIYF.